This T cell receptor (beta chain) was obtained from a study of human T cells and chemical hapten exposure. Time point meaning: healthy volunteer bleed at 6 weeks. Total RNA was isolated from whole blood that had not been fractionated. TCRdb re-derived calls from the RACE reads in MiXCR, one entry per CDR3 protein. The sample carries 35,000 to 50,000 distinct CDR3 sequences, 3.7% recorded once. The V and J ends lost 4 bases and 2 bases respectively, with 20 bases between them. This CDR3 has 17 residues. From germline, CDR1 is SEHNR and CDR2 FQNEAQ (reference sequence). The sample holds many counts of this clonotype. Its antigen remains unknown. Study results and limitations: With regard to DPC sensitization, TCRs above 1 in 1000 frequency did not change.

The specimen was whole blood. This chain links TRBV7-9 with TRBJ2-5, with D perhaps matching TRBD2 (6 bases). This clonotype was sampled from a human donor in good health. Some clones in this sample may be carry-over from other donors' samples. CDR3 sequence reads: CASSYPRWGERQETQYF. DNA of the CDR3: TGTGCCAGCAGCTATCCCCGGTGGGGGGAGAGGCAAGAGACCCAGTACTTC. The whole variable domain, filled in from reference TRBV7-9 and TRBJ2-5, reads DTGVSQNPRHKITKRGQNVTFRCDPISEHNRLYWYRQTLGQGPEFLTYFQNEAQLEKSRLLSDRFSAERPKGSFSTLEIQRTEQGDSAMYLCASSYPRWGERQETQYFGPGTRLLVL.